This entry features one T cell receptor (beta chain) sequence. The antigen remains undetermined. Relative to the germline gene, one junction end is altered; a read error may explain this. This CDR3 comprises 17 residues. The germline V gene encodes CDR1 MNHEY and CDR2 SMNVEV (reference sequence). The sample is drawn from a study of vaccination and CD4 T cells after COVID-19. Study-level information: Six men and four women formed the convalescents, two being Hispanic.

The sample's treatment: approximately nine-day PBMC culture with coronavirus spike peptide pools or control peptides (ViraFEST assay). Sequenced with the Oncomine TCR Beta short-read assay was DNA taken from cultured CD4+ T cells. MiXCR was run by TCRdb on the PCR reads, yielding one entry per CDR3 protein. The sample carries approximately 6,700 distinct CDR3 sequences, around 50% recorded once. This chain links TRBV27 with TRBJ2-2; perhaps TRBD2 as D (6 bases). The sequence was obtained from a human donor who had recovered from COVID-19. The source material was CD4+ T cells from blood, cultured in vitro. CDR3 region: CASSSPQGYRNTGGLFF. CDR3 in DNA: TGTGCCAGCAGTTCCCCCCAGGGATACCGGAACACCGGGGGGCTGTTTTTT.